This T cell receptor beta chain was identified during a study of CD8+ T cells in alopecia areata (dated by TCRdb to 2016 to 2018). The study in broad terms: High-throughput TCRbeta sequencing was used to examine T cell clonal expansion in alopecia areata in both the C3H/HeJ mouse model and human patients. Scalp clonality was compared across normal scalp (n=4), patchy alopecia areata scalp (n=8), and alopecia totalis/universalis scalp (n=8). immunoSEQ multiplex PCR using 35 Vbeta forward primers and 13 Jbeta reverse primers was used to amplify TCRbeta CDR3 regions. RNA was extracted with the PAXgene miRNA kit for fixed scalp, the miRNeasy kit for PBMCs, and the RNeasy kit for mouse skin. On the human side, TCRbeta sequencing was run on scalp tissue and on sorted CD4+ and CD8+ peripheral blood T cells from healthy controls and from alopecia areata patients with either patchy or totalis/universalis disease.

Broader findings and caveats from the paper: Compared with normal scalp, lesional scalp had higher clonality and more expanded CD8+ clones, particularly in alopecia totalis/universalis, a pattern that suggests antigenic drive. Unlike mouse skin, which is dominated by gammadelta T cells, normal human skin has resident alphabeta T cells that are also sequenced, and this complicates analysis of the scalp TCR repertoire. TCR sequences shared between patients were less clear than in mice, possibly partly because of HLA diversity in the patient population.

CDR1 and CDR2, per the germline V gene, are SNHLY and FYNNEI. Reading from cysteine to phenylalanine, the CDR3 counts 13 amino acids. Of all the DNA, just the CDR3 is kept, 39 bases in frame from base 1. A distance of 8 bases separates the germline ends of V and J, which lose 1 base and 7 bases respectively. The protocol used for the library was the immunoSEQ multiplex PCR assay. RNA was extracted from all samples and reverse transcribed into cDNA as template for TCR sequencing. First-strand cDNA was synthesized using SuperScript III with a 2:1 mix of oligo-dT and random hexamers. A synthetic immune receptor repertoire was used to assess amplification bias, and residual bias was removed computationally. Under the source paper's analysis protocol: After raw reads were preprocessed to remove errors, the CDR3 was defined following IMGT conventions as running from the conserved cysteine to phenylalanine. Clonality was computed as 1 minus the Shannon entropy, with the entropy normalized by log2 of the number of productive unique TCRs. Scalp TCRbeta sequences were cross-referenced with sorted blood CD4 and CD8 repertoires so that the CD4 or CD8 identity of scalp clones could be inferred. The table was pulled from immuneACCESS by TCRdb, which kept in-frame rearrangements only. Such tables lose some clones; where checked, under half of the loss comes from unresolved V genes, and the rest has no known cause. That table supplies the V and J calls and clone size; D and trimming were determined from the DNA. In this sample the table shows roughly 100,000 clones, 45% to 60% of which occur a single time. In total, the top ten clones hold around 10% of the sample.

As to this clone: Its antigen is currently not known. No base qualities exist here, and no much larger clone lies one base off it.

PBMCs were isolated by density centrifugation and stained for CD3, CD4 and CD8, after which CD4+ and CD8+ T cells were sorted on a FACSAria. Scalp biopsies and blood samples were obtained from unaffected controls. The sequence came from a human donor in good health. Here the chain combines TRBV2 and TRBJ1-5, with the D segment identity uncertain. Sequenced material: CD4+ T cells sorted from blood. The DNA sequence reads TGTGCCAGCAGTGAAGAGATATCCCAGCCCCAGCATTTT. This encodes CASSEEISQPQHF.